This is a list of T cell receptor beta chains from one sample in a study of cytomegalovirus exposure and HLA in healthy donors. Data came from immunoSEQ multiplex PCR; TCRdb stores just in-frame clones and leaves some out. The sample includes about 61,000 clones, 70% to 90% of them seen just once. The sequencing input was PBMCs. Every receptor here comes from a man aged 25 to 40 in good health and CMV-seropositive. Both conserved end residues are part of each CDR3. D genes are given only for firm matches. Clone size, where shown, is once, few, many, or a class for clones that have expanded.

v_call: TRBV9
j_call: TRBJ2-1
d_call: -
clone_size: -
cdr3_nt: TGTGCCAGCAGCGTACAGGGGAGAACCTACAATGAGCAGTTCTTC
cdr3_aa: CASSVQGRTYNEQFF

v_call: TRBV19
j_call: TRBJ2-7
d_call: -
clone_size: -
cdr3_nt: TGTGCCAGTAGTGTCCGGGGTTGGGACTCCTCGAACCACGAGCAGTACTTC
cdr3_aa: CASSVRGWDSSNHEQYF

v_call: TRBV14
j_call: TRBJ1-1
d_call: -
clone_size: -
cdr3_nt: TGTGCCAGCAGCCAAGAGTGGGGGCCCATGAACACTGAAGCTTTCTTT
cdr3_aa: CASSQEWGPMNTEAFF

v_call: TRBV6-6
j_call: TRBJ2-5
d_call: -
clone_size: -
cdr3_nt: TGTGCCAGCAGCCGGCGGGGTGCACAAGAGACCCAGTACTTC
cdr3_aa: CASSRRGAQETQYF

v_call: TRBV6-1
j_call: TRBJ1-1
d_call: -
clone_size: -
cdr3_nt: TGTGCCAGCAGGTTATTAAGGGACACCAAAGCTTTCTTT
cdr3_aa: CASRLLRDTKAFF

v_call: TRBV11-3
j_call: TRBJ2-3
d_call: TRBD1
clone_size: -
cdr3_nt: TGTGCCAGCAGCCGTCGACAGGGCGGCACAGATACGCAGTATTTT
cdr3_aa: CASSRRQGGTDTQYF

v_call: TRBV5-1
j_call: TRBJ2-3
d_call: -
clone_size: -
cdr3_nt: TGCGCCAGCAGCTTGCGTCCTCTCGGGAGTGTCGGAGATACGCAGTATTTT
cdr3_aa: CASSLRPLGSVGDTQYF

v_call: TRBV29-1
j_call: TRBJ2-1
d_call: TRBD2
clone_size: -
cdr3_nt: TGCAGCGTTGACCCTACCGGGACTAGCTACAATGAGCAGTTCTTC
cdr3_aa: CSVDPTGTSYNEQFF

v_call: TRBV10-2
j_call: TRBJ1-5
d_call: TRBD1
clone_size: -
cdr3_nt: TGCGCCAGCAGTGAGTCGCGACAGGGTCAGCCCCAGCATTTT
cdr3_aa: CASSESRQGQPQHF

v_call: TRBV28
j_call: TRBJ1-4
d_call: TRBD1
clone_size: -
cdr3_nt: TGTGCCAGCAGTTCACCGGGACAGGGGAGAAAACTGTTTTTT
cdr3_aa: CASSSPGQGRKLFF

v_call: TRBV6-5
j_call: TRBJ2-2
d_call: TRBD2
clone_size: -
cdr3_nt: TGTGCCAGCAGTTACTCGCGGGAGACCGGGGAGCTGTTTTTT
cdr3_aa: CASSYSRETGELFF

v_call: TRBV9
j_call: TRBJ1-2
d_call: -
clone_size: -
cdr3_nt: TGTGCCAGCAGCGTAAATACAGGGAAGAATGGCTACACCTTC
cdr3_aa: CASSVNTGKNGYTF

v_call: TRBV9
j_call: TRBJ2-2
d_call: -
clone_size: -
cdr3_nt: TGTGCCAGCAGCGTCCGCGTCGGGGAGCTGTTTTTT
cdr3_aa: CASSVRVGELFF

v_call: TRBV7-2
j_call: TRBJ2-3
d_call: TRBD2
clone_size: -
cdr3_nt: TGTGCCAGCAGCGCGACTAGCGGGGATGGAGATACGCAGTATTTT
cdr3_aa: CASSATSGDGDTQYF

v_call: TRBV5-1
j_call: TRBJ2-7
d_call: TRBD2
clone_size: -
cdr3_nt: TGCGCCAGCAGTAGCGGGGAAAGCTCCTACGAGCAGTACTTC
cdr3_aa: CASSSGESSYEQYF

v_call: TRBV18
j_call: TRBJ2-5
d_call: TRBD2
clone_size: -
cdr3_nt: TGTGCCAGCTCACGGGTAGCGGGGATACAAGAGACCCAGTACTTC
cdr3_aa: CASSRVAGIQETQYF

v_call: TRBV28
j_call: TRBJ1-1
d_call: -
clone_size: -
cdr3_nt: TGTGCCAGCAGTCCCCCTCGAGGGACTGAAGCTTTCTTT
cdr3_aa: CASSPPRGTEAFF

v_call: TRBV7-9
j_call: TRBJ2-2
d_call: -
clone_size: once
cdr3_nt: TGTGCCAGCAGCTTGGGGGGTTGGGGTAACACCGGGGAGCTGTTTTTT
cdr3_aa: CASSLGGWGNTGELFF

v_call: TRBV5-1
j_call: TRBJ2-5
d_call: -
clone_size: -
cdr3_nt: TGCGCCAGCAGCTTGACAGGTTACCAAGAGACCCAGTACTTC
cdr3_aa: CASSLTGYQETQYF

v_call: TRBV4-2
j_call: TRBJ1-1
d_call: TRBD1
clone_size: -
cdr3_nt: TGTGCCAGCAGCCAAAGCCAGGACAGGCCGAACACTGAAGCTTTCTTT
cdr3_aa: CASSQSQDRPNTEAFF